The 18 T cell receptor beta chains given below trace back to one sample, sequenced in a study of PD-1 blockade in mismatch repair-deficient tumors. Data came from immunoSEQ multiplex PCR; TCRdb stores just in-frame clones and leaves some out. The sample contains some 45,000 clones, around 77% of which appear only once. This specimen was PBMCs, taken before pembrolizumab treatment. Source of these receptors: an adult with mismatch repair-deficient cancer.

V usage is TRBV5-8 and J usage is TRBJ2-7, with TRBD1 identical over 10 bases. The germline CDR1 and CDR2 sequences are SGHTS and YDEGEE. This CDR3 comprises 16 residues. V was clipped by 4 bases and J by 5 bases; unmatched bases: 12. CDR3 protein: CASSLPPGQGNNEQYF. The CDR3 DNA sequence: TGTGCCAGCAGCCTCCCTCCGGGACAGGGGAACAACGAGCAGTACTTC.

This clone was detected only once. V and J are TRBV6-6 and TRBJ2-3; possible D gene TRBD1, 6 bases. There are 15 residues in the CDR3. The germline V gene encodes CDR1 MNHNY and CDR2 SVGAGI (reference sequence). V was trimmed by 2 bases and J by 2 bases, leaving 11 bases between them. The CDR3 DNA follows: TGTGCCAGCAGTTACAGGCAGGGACACACAGATACGCAGTATTTT. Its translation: CASSYRQGHTDTQYF.

The CDR3 DNA reads as TGTGCCAGCAGTTCAGGACAATTAAACGAGCAGTACTTC. Protein sequence: CASSSGQLNEQYF. V and J are TRBV27 and TRBJ2-7; perhaps TRBD1 as D (5 bases). This CDR3 spans 13 amino acids. V lost 4 bases and J 5 bases, leaving 12 bases between the germline ends. Germline V CDR1 and CDR2: MNHEY, SMNVEV (reference sequence).

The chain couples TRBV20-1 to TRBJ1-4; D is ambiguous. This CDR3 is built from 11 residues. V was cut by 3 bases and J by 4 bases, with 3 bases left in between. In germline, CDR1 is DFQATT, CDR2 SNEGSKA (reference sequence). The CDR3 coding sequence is TGCAGTGCTAGTCATAATGAAAAACTGTTTTTT. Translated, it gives CSASHNEKLFF.

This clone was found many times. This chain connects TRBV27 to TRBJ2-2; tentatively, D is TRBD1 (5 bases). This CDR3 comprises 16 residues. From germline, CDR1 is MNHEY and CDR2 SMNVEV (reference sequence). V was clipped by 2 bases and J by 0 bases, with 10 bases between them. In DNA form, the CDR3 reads TGTGCCAGCAGTTTACGGACACAGGCGAACACCGGGGAGCTGTTTTTT. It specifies CASSLRTQANTGELFF.

The CDR3 region is CASSIGGQGFSTDTQYF. In nucleotides, the CDR3 is TGTGCCAGTAGTATTGGGGGACAGGGCTTCAGCACAGATACGCAGTATTTT. The J gene is TRBJ2-3, the V gene TRBV19; 9 nucleotides align to TRBD1. J was trimmed by 0 bases and V by 3 bases; bases with no gene match: 7. The CDR3 contains 17 residues. Germline-derived CDR1 and CDR2 are LNHDA and SQIVND (reference sequence).

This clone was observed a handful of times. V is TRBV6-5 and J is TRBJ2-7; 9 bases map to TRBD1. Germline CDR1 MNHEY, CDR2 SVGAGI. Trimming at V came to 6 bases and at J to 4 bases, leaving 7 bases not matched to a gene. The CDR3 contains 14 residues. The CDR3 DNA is TGTGCCAGCAGACGAACAGGGGGCGAGTACGAGCAGTACTTC. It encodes CASRRTGGEYEQYF.

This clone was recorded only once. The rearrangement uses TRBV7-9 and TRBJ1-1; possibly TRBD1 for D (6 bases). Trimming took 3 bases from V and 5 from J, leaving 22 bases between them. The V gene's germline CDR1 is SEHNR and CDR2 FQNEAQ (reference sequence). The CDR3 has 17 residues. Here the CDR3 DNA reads TGTGCCAGCAGCTTGAATCGGGACACCTGGGGTAAGACTGAAGCTTTCTTT. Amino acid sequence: CASSLNRDTWGKTEAFF.

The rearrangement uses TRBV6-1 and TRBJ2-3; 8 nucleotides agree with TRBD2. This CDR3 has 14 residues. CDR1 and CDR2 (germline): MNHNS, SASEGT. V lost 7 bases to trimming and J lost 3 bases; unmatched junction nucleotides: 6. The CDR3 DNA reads TGTGCCAGCACCCAACGGGGGGGTACAGATACGCAGTATTTT. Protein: CASTQRGGTDTQYF.

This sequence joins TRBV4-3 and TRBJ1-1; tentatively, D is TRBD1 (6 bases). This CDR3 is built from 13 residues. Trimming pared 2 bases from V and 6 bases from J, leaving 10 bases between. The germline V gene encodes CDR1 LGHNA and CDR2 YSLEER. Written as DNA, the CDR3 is TGCGCCAGCAGCCAAACAGGGAATTCTGAAGCTTTCTTT. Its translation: CASSQTGNSEAFF.

CDR3 nucleotide sequence: TGTGCCAGCTCAGCCACGGCAGGGGATGCAGATACGCAGTATTTT. Translation: CASSATAGDADTQYF. This chain joins TRBV18 and TRBJ2-3; tentative D call: TRBD1 (6 bases). The germline CDR1 and CDR2 sequences are KGHSH and LQKENI. The CDR3 totals 15 residues. Deletions cut 5 bases from V and 4 bases from J, with 16 bases between.

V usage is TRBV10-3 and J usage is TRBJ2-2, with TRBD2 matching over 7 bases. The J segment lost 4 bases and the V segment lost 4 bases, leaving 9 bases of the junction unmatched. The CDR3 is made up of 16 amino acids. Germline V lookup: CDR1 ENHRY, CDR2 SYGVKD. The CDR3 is CAISGYRGGSTGELFF. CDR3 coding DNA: TGTGCCATCAGTGGCTACCGGGGCGGGAGCACCGGGGAGCTGTTTTTT.

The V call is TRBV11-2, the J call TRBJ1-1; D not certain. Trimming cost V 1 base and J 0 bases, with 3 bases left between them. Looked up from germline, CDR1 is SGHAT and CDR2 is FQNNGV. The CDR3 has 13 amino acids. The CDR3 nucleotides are TGTGCCAGCAGCTTAGGGGTGAACACTGAAGCTTTCTTT. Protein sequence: CASSLGVNTEAFF.

In DNA form, the CDR3 reads TGTGCCAGCCAGCAGGGGGTAACCTACGAGCAGTACTTC. Translation: CASQQGVTYEQYF. The chain joins TRBV6-6 to TRBJ2-7; 7 bases match TRBD1. CDR3 length: 13 residues. Germline V lookup: CDR1 MNHNY, CDR2 SVGAGI (reference sequence). V dropped 8 bases and J dropped 2; count of bases not matched to a gene: 6.

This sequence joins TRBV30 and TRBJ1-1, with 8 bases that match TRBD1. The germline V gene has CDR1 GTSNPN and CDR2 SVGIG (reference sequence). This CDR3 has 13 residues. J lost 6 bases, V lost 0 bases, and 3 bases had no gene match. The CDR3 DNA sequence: TGTGCCTGGAGTGTGGACAGGGAGGCTGAAGCTTTCTTT. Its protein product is CAWSVDREAEAFF.

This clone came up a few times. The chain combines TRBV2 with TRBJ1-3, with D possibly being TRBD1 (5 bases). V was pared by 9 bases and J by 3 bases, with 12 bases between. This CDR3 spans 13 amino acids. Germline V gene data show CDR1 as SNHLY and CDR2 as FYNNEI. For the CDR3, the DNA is TGTGCCAGGGGGACGGTGGATGGAAACACCATATATTTT. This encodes CARGTVDGNTIYF.

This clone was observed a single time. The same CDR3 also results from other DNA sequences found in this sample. This chain's CDR3 is CASSPPGETQYF. CDR3 nucleotide sequence: TGTGCCAGCTCACCACCCGGTGAGACCCAGTACTTC. The gene calls are TRBV18 and TRBJ2-5; D gene unclear. Per germline, CDR1 KGHSH and CDR2 LQKENI. The ends were cut back, 0 bases at V and 5 bases at J, with 4 bases in the middle. There are 12 residues in the CDR3.

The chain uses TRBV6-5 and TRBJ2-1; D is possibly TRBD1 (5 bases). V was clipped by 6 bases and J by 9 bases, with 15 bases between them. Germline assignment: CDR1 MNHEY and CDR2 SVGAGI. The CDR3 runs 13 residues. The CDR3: CASSPENRGEQFF. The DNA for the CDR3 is TGTGCCAGCAGCCCTGAAAATAGGGGTGAGCAGTTCTTC.